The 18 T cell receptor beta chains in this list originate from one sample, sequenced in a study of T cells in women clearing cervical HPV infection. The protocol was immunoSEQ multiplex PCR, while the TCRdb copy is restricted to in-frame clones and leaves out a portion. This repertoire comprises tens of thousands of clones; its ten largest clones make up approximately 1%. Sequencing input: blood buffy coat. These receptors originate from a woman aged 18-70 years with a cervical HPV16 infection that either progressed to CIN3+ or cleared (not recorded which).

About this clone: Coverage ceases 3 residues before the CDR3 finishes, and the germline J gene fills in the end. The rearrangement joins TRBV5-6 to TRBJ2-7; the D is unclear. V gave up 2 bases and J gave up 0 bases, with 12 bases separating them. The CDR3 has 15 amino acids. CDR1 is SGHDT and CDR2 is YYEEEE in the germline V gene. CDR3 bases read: TGTGCCAGCAGCTTCGTGGGCAGAAACTCCTACGAG. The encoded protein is CASSFVGRNSYE. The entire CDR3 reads CASSFVGRNSYEQYF.

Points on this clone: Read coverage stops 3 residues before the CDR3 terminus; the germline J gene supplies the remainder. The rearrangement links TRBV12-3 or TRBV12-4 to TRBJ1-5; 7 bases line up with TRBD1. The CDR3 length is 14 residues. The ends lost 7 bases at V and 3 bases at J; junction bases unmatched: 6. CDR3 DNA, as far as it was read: TGTGCCAGCACCCCAGACAGGGCCAATCAGCCC. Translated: CASTPDRANQP. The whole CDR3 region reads CASTPDRANQPQHF.

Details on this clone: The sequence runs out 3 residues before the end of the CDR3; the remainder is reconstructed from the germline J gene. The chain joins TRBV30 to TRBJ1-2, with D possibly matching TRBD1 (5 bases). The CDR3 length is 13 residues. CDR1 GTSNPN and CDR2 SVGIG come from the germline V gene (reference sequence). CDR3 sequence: CAWSVRDSYGYTF. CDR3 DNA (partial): TGTGCCTGGAGTGTGAGGGACTCCTACGGC.

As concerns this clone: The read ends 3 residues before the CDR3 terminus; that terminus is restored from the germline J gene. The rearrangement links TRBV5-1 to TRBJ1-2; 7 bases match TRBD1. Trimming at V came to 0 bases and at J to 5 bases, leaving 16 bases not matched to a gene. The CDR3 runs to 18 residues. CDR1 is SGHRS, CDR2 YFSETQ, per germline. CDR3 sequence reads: CASSLASARDSTFYGYTF. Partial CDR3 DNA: TGCGCCAGCAGCTTGGCCTCAGCCCGGGACAGCACATTTTATGGC.

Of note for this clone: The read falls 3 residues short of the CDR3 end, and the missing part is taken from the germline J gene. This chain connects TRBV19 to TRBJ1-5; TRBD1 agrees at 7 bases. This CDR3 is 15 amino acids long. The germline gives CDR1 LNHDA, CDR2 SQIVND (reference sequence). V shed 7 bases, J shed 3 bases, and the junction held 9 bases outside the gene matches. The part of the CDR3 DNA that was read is TGTGCCAGTAACGCGGGACAGCTTTTCAATCAGCCC. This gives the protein CASNAGQLFNQP. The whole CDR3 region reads CASNAGQLFNQPQHF.

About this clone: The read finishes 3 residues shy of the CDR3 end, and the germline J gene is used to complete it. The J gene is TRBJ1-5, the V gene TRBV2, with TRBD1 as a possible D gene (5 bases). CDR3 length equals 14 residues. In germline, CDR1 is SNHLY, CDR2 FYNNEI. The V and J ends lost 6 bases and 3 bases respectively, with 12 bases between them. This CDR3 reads CASRVDSYNQPQHF. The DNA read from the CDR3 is TGTGCCAGCAGAGTCGACAGTTACAATCAGCCC.

The sequenced CDR3 bases are TGCAGCGTTGTCGGGGGTGGTGGGAATACG. Translating gives CSVVGGGGNT. The CDR3 in full is CSVVGGGGNTQYF. V gene TRBV29-1 combines with J gene TRBJ2-3, with a tentative D call TRBD2 (6 bases). Read data end 3 residues before the CDR3 end; the end is taken from the germline J gene. Deletions cut 4 bases from V and 7 bases from J, with 15 bases between. CDR1 is SQVTM, CDR2 ANQGSEA, per germline. This CDR3 is built from 13 residues.

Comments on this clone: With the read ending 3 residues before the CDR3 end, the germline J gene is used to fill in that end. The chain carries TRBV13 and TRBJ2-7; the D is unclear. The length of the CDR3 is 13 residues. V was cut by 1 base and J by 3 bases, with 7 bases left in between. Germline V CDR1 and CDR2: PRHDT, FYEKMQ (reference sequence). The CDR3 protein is CASSLVYGYEQYF. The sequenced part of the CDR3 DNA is TGTGCCAGCAGCTTAGTCTACGGCTACGAG.

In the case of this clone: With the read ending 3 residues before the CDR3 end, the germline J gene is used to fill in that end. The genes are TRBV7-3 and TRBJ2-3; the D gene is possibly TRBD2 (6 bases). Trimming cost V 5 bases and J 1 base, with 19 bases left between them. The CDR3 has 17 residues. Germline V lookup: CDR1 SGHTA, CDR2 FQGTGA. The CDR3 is CASSPFIRGKGTDTQYF. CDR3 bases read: TGTGCCAGCAGCCCCTTTATACGGGGGAAAGGCACAGATACG.

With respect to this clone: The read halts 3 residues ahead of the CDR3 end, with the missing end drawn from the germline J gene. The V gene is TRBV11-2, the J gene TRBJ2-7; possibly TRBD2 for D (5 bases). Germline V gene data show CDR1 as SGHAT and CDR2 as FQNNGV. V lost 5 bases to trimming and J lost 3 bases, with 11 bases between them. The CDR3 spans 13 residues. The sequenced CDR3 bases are TGTGCCAGCAGCGGAGGACTGGGCTACGAG. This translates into CASSGGLGYE. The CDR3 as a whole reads CASSGGLGYEQYF.

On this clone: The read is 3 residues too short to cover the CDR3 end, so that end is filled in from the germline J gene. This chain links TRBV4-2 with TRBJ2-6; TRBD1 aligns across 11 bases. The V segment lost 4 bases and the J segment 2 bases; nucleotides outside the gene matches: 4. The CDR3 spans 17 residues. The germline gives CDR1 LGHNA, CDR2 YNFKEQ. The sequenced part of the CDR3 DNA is TGTGCCAGCAGCCGAAGGACAGGGGGCACTGGGGCCAACGTC. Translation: CASSRRTGGTGANV. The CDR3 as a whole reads CASSRRTGGTGANVLTF.

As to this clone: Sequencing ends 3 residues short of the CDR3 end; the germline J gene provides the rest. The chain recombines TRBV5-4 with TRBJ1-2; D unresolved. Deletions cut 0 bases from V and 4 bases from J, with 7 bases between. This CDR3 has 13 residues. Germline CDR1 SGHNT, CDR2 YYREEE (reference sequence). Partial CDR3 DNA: TGTGCCAGCAGCTTGGAGGGTTCCTATGGC. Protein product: CASSLEGSYG. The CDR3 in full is CASSLEGSYGYTF.

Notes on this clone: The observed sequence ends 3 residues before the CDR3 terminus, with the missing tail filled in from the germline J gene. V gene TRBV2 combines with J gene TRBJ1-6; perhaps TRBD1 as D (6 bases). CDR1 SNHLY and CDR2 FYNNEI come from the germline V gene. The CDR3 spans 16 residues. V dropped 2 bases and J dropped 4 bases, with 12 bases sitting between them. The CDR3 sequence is CASSERGGAYNSPLHF. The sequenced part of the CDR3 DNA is TGTGCCAGCAGTGAAAGGGGGGGCGCATATAATTCACCC.

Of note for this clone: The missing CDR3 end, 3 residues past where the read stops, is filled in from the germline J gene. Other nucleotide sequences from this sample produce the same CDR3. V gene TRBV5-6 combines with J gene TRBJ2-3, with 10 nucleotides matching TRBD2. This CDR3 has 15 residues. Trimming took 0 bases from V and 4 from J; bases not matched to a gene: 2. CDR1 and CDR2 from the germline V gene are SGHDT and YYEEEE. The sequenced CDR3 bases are TGTGCCAGCAGCTTGGAACTAGCGGGACCAGATACG. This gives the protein CASSLELAGPDT. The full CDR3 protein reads CASSLELAGPDTQYF.

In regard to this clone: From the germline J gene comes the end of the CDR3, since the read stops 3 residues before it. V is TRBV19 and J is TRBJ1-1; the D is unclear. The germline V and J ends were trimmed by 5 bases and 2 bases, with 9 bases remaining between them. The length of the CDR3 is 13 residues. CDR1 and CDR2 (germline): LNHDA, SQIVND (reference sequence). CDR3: CASSFNTNTEAFF. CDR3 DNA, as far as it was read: TGTGCCAGTAGTTTTAACACAAACACTGAA.

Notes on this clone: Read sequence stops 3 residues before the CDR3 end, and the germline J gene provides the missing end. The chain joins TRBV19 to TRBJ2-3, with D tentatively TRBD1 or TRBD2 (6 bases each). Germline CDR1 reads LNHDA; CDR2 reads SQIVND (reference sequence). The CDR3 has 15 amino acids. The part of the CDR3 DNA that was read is TGTGCCAGTAGTACCCGATTACAGGGTCGGGAGACG. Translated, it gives CASSTRLQGRET. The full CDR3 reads CASSTRLQGRETQYF.

Partial CDR3 DNA: TGTGCCAGTACACCCCGCGGACAGGGGAACACTGAA. Encoded protein: CASTPRGQGNTE. The entire CDR3 is CASTPRGQGNTEAFF. The chain recombines TRBV19 with TRBJ1-1; 8 nucleotides align to TRBD1. The CDR3 goes on 3 residues after the read ends, and that part is filled in from the germline J gene. This CDR3 is built from 15 residues. Germline CDR1 reads LNHDA; CDR2 reads SQIVND (reference sequence). V lost 7 bases, J lost 1 base, and 8 bases stayed unmatched.

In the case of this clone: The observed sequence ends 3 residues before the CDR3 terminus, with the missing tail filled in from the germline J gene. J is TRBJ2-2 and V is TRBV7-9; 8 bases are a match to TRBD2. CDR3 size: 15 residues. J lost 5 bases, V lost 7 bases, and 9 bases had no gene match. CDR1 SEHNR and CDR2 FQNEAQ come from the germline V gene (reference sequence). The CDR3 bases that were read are TGTGCCAGCACCCGAAGCGGGGGCGGGACCGGGGAG. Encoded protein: CASTRSGGGTGE. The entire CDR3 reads CASTRSGGGTGELFF.